This entry lists 20 T cell receptor beta chains sequenced from one sample in a study of human T cells and chemical hapten exposure. The template was total RNA from unfractionated whole blood. MiXCR, applied by TCRdb to the 5' RACE reads, yields one record per CDR3 protein. Of 110,000 to 150,000 distinct CDR3 sequences in the sample, 4.1% were seen once. Receptor source: a female donor in good health.

There are many counts of this clonotype. The rearrangement links TRBV30 to TRBJ1-5; D is possibly TRBD1 (6 bases). CDR1 GTSNPN and CDR2 SVGIG come from the germline V gene (reference sequence). The CDR3 is 15 residues long. V was clipped by 3 bases and J by 6 bases, with 18 bases between them. The CDR3: CAWRLQQGSGQPQHF. The CDR3 DNA is TGTGCCTGGAGACTCCAACAGGGCTCCGGTCAGCCCCAGCATTTT.

This clonotype was counted ten times or more. The chain joins TRBV4-3 to TRBJ2-7; 8 nucleotides agree with TRBD1. Germline trimming cut 4 bases from V and 6 bases from J; bases unmatched to any gene: 17. The CDR3 length is 17 residues. Germline V lookup: CDR1 LGHNA, CDR2 YSLEER. The CDR3, as DNA: TGCGCCAGCAGCCTCCGCGTGGGGCAGGGGGCTTTTTCCGAGCAGTACTTC. It encodes CASSLRVGQGAFSEQYF.

The table lists this clonotype with a few counts. This chain joins TRBV18 and TRBJ2-3; the D is unclear. CDR3 size: 15 residues. Trimming pared 1 base from V and 0 bases from J, leaving 8 bases between. Germline CDR1 KGHSH, CDR2 LQKENI. The DNA for the CDR3 is TGTGCCAGCTCACCACGTACTACTAGCACAGATACGCAGTATTTT. This sequence encodes CASSPRTTSTDTQYF.

The chain uses TRBV2 and TRBJ2-3; D gene uncertain. Looked up from germline, CDR1 is SNHLY and CDR2 is FYNNEI. This CDR3 has 14 residues. V dropped 1 base and J dropped 7 bases, with 12 bases sitting between them. The CDR3 here is CASSEVRFSHTQYF. CDR3 DNA: TGTGCCAGCAGTGAAGTCCGGTTTTCTCATACGCAGTATTTT.

The CDR3 nucleotides are TGTGCCAGCAGATCAGGGACAGGGGTATTGGGAAATCAGCCCCAGCATTTT. It specifies CASRSGTGVLGNQPQHF. The chain joins TRBV6-2 or TRBV6-3 to TRBJ1-5, with TRBD1 identical over 10 bases. V trimming: 6 bases; J trimming: 4 bases; junction bases outside the gene matches: 12. Germline assignment: CDR1 MNHEY and CDR2 SVGEGT. The CDR3 runs 17 residues.

This clonotype was found many times. CDR3 nucleotides: TGTGCTAGTGGTTTGTACAGGAATACTAATGAAAAACTGTTTTTT. Protein sequence: CASGLYRNTNEKLFF. This chain connects TRBV12-5 to TRBJ1-4; TRBD1 is a possible D gene (5 bases). The germline V gene has CDR1 LGHNT and CDR2 FRNRAP. Trimming shortened V by 2 bases and J by 2 bases, and 9 bases separated the two germline ends. The CDR3 loop spans 15 amino acids. Looking up the rest from reference TRBV12-5 and TRBJ1-4 gives the full variable domain: DARVTQTPRHKVTEMGQEVTMRCQPILGHNTVFWYRQTMMQGLELLAYFRNRAPLDDSGMPKDRFSAEMPDATLATLKIQPSEPRDSAVYFCASGLYRNTNEKLFFGSGTQLSVL.

This clonotype was detected many times. The chain uses TRBV5-4 and TRBJ1-1; tentatively, D is TRBD1 (5 bases). V was pared by 3 bases and J by 6 bases, with 18 bases between. Germline lookup yields CDR1 SGHNT and CDR2 YYREEE (reference sequence). The CDR3 is 15 amino acids. CDR3 amino acids: CASSSDGADFAEAFF. For the CDR3, the DNA is TGTGCCAGCAGCTCCGATGGGGCAGATTTCGCTGAAGCTTTCTTT.

Many counts were recorded for this clonotype. This chain connects TRBV7-2 to TRBJ2-1; TRBD2 matches 14 bases. CDR1 is SGHTA, CDR2 FQGNSA, per germline. This CDR3 comprises 16 residues. With V trimmed by 5 bases and J by 9 bases, 9 bases remained unmatched. Here the CDR3 reads CASSAQTSGGAFEQFF. The CDR3 DNA follows: TGTGCCAGCAGCGCTCAGACTAGCGGGGGGGCCTTTGAGCAGTTCTTC.

This clonotype was observed many times. The chain couples TRBV21-1 to TRBJ1-5; the table's TRBD1 call for D was not verified on the DNA. TRBV21-1 is given as a pseudogene. The CDR3 covers 19 residues. CDR3 in amino acids: CASSNRDRGQIGGNQPQHF. The CDR3 coding sequence is TGTGCCAGCAGCAACCGGGACAGGGGGCAGATTGGTGGCAATCAGCCCCAGCATTTT.

This clonotype has a count of ten or more. This chain joins TRBV20-1 and TRBJ2-1; the D gene is possibly TRBD2 (5 bases). Trimming removed 0 bases from V and 6 bases from J, with 15 bases in between. CDR1 and CDR2 (germline): DFQATT, SNEGSKA (reference sequence). This CDR3 has 15 residues. The CDR3 loop is CSARDAGESRNEQFF. The DNA for the CDR3 is TGCAGTGCTAGAGATGCCGGGGAATCCCGCAATGAGCAGTTCTTC.

A word on this clonotype: This sequence may be a read error, since a much larger clone differs from it by one base. The chain joins TRBV7-2 to TRBJ1-4; D possibly corresponds to TRBD1 (6 bases). The germline V gene encodes CDR1 SGHTA and CDR2 FQGNSA. This CDR3 is 14 amino acids long. For the CDR3, the DNA is TGTGCCAGCAGCTCCCAGGGGAGAGATGAAAAACAGTTTTTT. Translating it yields CASSSQGRDEKQFF. The whole variable domain, remainder taken from reference TRBV7-2 and TRBJ1-4, is GAGVSQSPSNKVTEKGKDVELRCDPISGHTALYWYRQSLGQGLEFLIYFQGNSAPDKSGLPSDRFSAERTGGSVSTLTIQRTQQEDSAVYLCASSSQGRDEKQFFGSGTQLSVL.

Worth noting for this clonotype: A much larger clone lies one base from this, so it may be a read error. V usage is TRBV7-2 and J usage is TRBJ1-2, with D possibly matching TRBD1 (5 bases). The CDR3 sequence is 18 residues long. CDR1 and CDR2 (germline): SGHTA, FQGNSA. V lost 0 bases and J 6 bases, leaving 23 bases between the germline ends. The CDR3 protein is CASSLATNRGDGDDGYTF. The CDR3 DNA reads as TGTGCCAGCAGCTTAGCCACGAACCGCGGAGACGGGGACGATGGCTACACCTTC.

The chain combines TRBV15 with TRBJ2-7, with a possible D match to TRBD2 (5 bases). The CDR3 contains 13 residues. Germline V gene lookup returns CDR1 LNHNV and CDR2 YYDKDF (reference sequence). V shed 0 bases and J shed 9 bases, with 12 bases lying between them. The CDR3 sequence: CATSRDPGMGQYF. The CDR3 DNA reads as TGTGCCACCAGCAGAGATCCGGGGATGGGGCAGTACTTC.

This clonotype came up many times. This sequence joins TRBV19 and TRBJ2-1; D may be TRBD2 (6 bases). CDR3 size: 15 residues. The germline gives CDR1 LNHDA, CDR2 SQIVND (reference sequence). V lost 1 base and J 2 bases, leaving 9 bases between the germline ends. The CDR3 DNA reads as TGTGCCAGTAGTATAGGGCGGGGAGCCTACAATGAGCAGTTCTTC. This codes for CASSIGRGAYNEQFF.

This clonotype was seen at least ten times. The J gene is TRBJ1-1, the V gene TRBV28, with D hard to call. The CDR3 has 13 residues. The V and J ends lost 5 bases and 7 bases respectively, with 14 bases between them. Germline V gives CDR1 MDHEN, CDR2 SYDVKM. The CDR3 is CASSTLTWHEAFF. CDR3 nucleotides: TGTGCCAGCAGTACTTTAACTTGGCATGAAGCTTTCTTT.

This clonotype occurred many times. The gene calls are TRBV7-9 and TRBJ1-4, with 9 positions matching TRBD1. V lost 5 bases, J lost 8 bases, and 6 bases stayed unmatched. CDR1 is SEHNR and CDR2 is FQNEAQ in the germline V gene (reference sequence). The CDR3 is 14 residues long. The CDR3 nucleotides are TGTGCCAGCAGCCAGGGACAGGGACCCGAAAAACTGTTTTTT. It translates to CASSQGQGPEKLFF.

This clonotype was counted at least ten times. The rearrangement joins TRBV5-5 to TRBJ1-1, with D maybe TRBD1 (5 bases). Germline V CDR1 and CDR2: SGHKS, YYEKEE (reference sequence). There are 17 residues in the CDR3. V lost 4 bases and J 1 base, leaving 20 bases between the germline ends. As DNA, the CDR3 is TGTGCCAGCAGCCCAACCCAAGCAGGGTTCCAGAACACTGAAGCTTTCTTT. Protein sequence: CASSPTQAGFQNTEAFF.

This clonotype was seen ten or more times. V and J are TRBV20-1 and TRBJ2-1; TRBD1 agrees at 8 bases. The germline gives CDR1 DFQATT, CDR2 SNEGSKA (reference sequence). The length of the CDR3 is 15 residues. Germline trimming cut 5 bases from V and 5 bases from J; bases unmatched to any gene: 11. DNA for the CDR3: TGCAGTGCTCATTCTGGGACAGGAAGAGACAATGAGCAGTTCTTC. It specifies CSAHSGTGRDNEQFF.

This clonotype was picked up many times. The gene calls are TRBV2 and TRBJ2-7; 8 positions agree with TRBD1. The CDR3 spans 15 residues. Germline assignment: CDR1 SNHLY and CDR2 FYNNEI. V dropped 3 bases and J dropped 5; count of bases not matched to a gene: 9. The chain's CDR3 is CASSDPGQGGDEQYF. The CDR3 DNA follows: TGTGCCAGCAGTGATCCCGGACAGGGTGGAGACGAGCAGTACTTC.

At least ten counts were recorded for this clonotype. V gene TRBV2 combines with J gene TRBJ2-3; 7 bases agree with TRBD1. Germline lookup yields CDR1 SNHLY and CDR2 FYNNEI. The ends lost 6 bases at V and 4 bases at J; junction bases unmatched: 7. This CDR3 is built from 14 residues. This chain's CDR3 is CASRPDRMADTQYF. CDR3 DNA sequence: TGTGCCAGCAGGCCGGACAGGATGGCAGATACGCAGTATTTT.